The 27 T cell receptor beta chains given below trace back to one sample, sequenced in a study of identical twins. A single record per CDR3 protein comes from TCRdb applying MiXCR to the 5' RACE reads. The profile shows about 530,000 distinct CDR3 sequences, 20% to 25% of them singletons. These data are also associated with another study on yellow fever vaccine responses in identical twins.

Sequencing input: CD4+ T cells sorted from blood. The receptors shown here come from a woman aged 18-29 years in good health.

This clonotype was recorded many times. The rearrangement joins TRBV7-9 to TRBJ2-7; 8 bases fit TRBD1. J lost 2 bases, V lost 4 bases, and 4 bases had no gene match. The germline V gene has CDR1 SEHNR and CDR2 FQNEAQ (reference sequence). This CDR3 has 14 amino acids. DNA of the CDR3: TGTGCCAGCAGCTCCGGGACAGGAACCTACGAGCAGTACTTC. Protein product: CASSSGTGTYEQYF. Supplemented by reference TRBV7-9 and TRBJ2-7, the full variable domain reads DTGVSQNPRHKITKRGQNVTFRCDPISEHNRLYWYRQTLGQGPEFLTYFQNEAQLEKSRLLSDRFSAERPKGSFSTLEIQRTEQGDSAMYLCASSSGTGTYEQYFGPGTRLTVT.

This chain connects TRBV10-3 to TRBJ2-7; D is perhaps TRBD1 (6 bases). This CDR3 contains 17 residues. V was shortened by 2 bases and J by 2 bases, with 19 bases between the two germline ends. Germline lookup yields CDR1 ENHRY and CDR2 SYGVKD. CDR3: CAISENGGGGDAYEQYF. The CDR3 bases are TGTGCCATCAGTGAGAATGGTGGGGGCGGTGACGCCTACGAGCAGTACTTC.

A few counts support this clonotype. The CDR3, as DNA: TGTGCCAGCAACTCAGGGGAGACTGAAGCTTTCTTT. Amino acid sequence: CASNSGETEAFF. The chain has TRBV6-5 and TRBJ1-1, with a possible D match to TRBD1 (6 bases). Trimming left V 7 bases short and J 5 bases short, with 11 bases between. Looked up from germline, CDR1 is MNHEY and CDR2 is SVGAGI. This CDR3 has 12 amino acids.

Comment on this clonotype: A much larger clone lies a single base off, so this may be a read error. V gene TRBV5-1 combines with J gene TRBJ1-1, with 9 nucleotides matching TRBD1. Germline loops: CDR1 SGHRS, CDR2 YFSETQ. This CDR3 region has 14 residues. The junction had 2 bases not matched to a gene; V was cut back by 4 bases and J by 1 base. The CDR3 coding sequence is TGCGCCAGCAGCATGGGACAGGGGAACACTGAAGCTTTCTTT. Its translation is CASSMGQGNTEAFF.

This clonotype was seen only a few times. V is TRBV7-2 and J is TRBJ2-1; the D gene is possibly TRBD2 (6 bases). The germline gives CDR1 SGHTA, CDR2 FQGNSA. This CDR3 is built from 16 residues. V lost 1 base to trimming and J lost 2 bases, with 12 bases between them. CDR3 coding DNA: TGTGCCAGCAGCTTAGTCGGGAGATCAACCTACAATGAGCAGTTCTTC. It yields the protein CASSLVGRSTYNEQFF.

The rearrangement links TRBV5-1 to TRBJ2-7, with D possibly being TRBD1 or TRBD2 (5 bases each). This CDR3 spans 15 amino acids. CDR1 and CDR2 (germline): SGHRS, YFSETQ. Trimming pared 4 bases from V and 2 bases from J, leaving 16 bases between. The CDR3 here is CASSPRDQGTYEQYF. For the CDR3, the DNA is TGCGCCAGCAGCCCCCGGGACCAAGGGACCTACGAGCAGTACTTC.

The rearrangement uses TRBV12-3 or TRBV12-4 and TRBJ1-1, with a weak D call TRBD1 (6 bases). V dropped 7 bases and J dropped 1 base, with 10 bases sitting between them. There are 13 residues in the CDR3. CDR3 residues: CASNLQGNTEAFF. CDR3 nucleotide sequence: TGTGCCAGCAACCTACAGGGGAACACTGAAGCTTTCTTT.

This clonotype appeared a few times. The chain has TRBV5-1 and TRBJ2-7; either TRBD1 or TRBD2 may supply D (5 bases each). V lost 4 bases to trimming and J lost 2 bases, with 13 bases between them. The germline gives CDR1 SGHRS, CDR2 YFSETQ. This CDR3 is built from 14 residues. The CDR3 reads CASSPGTTAYEQYF. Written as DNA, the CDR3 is TGCGCCAGCAGCCCAGGGACCACCGCCTACGAGCAGTACTTC.

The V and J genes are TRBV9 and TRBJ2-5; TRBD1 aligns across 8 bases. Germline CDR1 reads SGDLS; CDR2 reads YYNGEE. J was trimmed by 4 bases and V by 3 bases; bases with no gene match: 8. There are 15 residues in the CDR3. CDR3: CASSGVRQGRETQYF. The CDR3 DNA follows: TGTGCCAGCAGCGGAGTCCGACAGGGGCGAGAGACCCAGTACTTC.

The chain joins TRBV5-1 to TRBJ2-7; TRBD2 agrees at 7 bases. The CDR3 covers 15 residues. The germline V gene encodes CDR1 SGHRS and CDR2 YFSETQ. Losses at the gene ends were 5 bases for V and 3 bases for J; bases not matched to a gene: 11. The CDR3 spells CASSPGGLTNYEQYF. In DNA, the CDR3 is TGCGCCAGCAGTCCGGGGGGACTAACCAACTACGAGCAGTACTTC.

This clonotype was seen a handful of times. The CDR3 loop reads CASFAQGKMLGEAFF. CDR3 DNA sequence: TGTGCCAGCTTTGCACAGGGGAAAATGCTTGGTGAAGCTTTCTTT. V is TRBV12-3 or TRBV12-4 and J is TRBJ1-1; 7 bases line up with TRBD1. The length of the CDR3 is 15 residues. V was clipped by 8 bases and J by 7 bases; unmatched bases: 16.

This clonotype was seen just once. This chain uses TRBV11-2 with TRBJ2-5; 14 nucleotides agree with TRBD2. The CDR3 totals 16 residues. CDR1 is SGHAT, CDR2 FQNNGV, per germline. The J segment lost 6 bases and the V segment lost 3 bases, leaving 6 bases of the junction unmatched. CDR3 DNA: TGTGCCAGCAGCTTGACTAGCGGGGGGGCCGCACAGACCCAGTACTTC. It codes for CASSLTSGGAAQTQYF.

In nucleotides, the CDR3 is TGTGCCAGCAGTGATGGCGGGAGGATCGACGGGGAGCTGTTTTTT. Encoded protein: CASSDGGRIDGELFF. The chain is built from TRBV2 and TRBJ2-2, with 8 bases matching TRBD2. Germline trimming cut 3 bases from V and 7 bases from J; bases unmatched to any gene: 7. Germline CDR1 is SNHLY and CDR2 is FYNNEI. The CDR3 is made up of 15 amino acids.

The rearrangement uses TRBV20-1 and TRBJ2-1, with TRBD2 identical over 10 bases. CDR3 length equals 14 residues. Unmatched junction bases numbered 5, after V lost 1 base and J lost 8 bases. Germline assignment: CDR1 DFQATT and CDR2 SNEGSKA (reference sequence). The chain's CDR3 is CSARATSGVYEQFF. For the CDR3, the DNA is TGCAGTGCTAGAGCAACTAGCGGGGTCTATGAGCAGTTCTTC.

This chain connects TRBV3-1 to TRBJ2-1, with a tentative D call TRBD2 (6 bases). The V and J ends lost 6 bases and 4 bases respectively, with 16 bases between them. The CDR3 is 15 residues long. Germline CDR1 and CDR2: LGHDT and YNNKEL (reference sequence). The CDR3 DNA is TGTGCCAGCAGTCGTAGCGGAGGAGGGTACAATGAGCAGTTCTTC. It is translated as CASSRSGGGYNEQFF.

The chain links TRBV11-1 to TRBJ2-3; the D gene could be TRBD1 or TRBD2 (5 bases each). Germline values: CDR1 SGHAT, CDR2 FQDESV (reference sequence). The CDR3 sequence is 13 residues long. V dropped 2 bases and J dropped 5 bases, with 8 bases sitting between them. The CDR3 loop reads CASSLIGGDTQYF. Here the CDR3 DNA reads TGTGCCAGCAGCTTAATTGGGGGAGATACGCAGTATTTT. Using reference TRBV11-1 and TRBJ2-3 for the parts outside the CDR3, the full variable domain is EAEVAQSPRYKITEKSQAVAFWCDPISGHATLYWYRQILGQGPELLVQFQDESVVDDSQLPKDRFSAERLKGVDSTLKIQPAELGDSAMYLCASSLIGGDTQYFGPGTRLTVL.

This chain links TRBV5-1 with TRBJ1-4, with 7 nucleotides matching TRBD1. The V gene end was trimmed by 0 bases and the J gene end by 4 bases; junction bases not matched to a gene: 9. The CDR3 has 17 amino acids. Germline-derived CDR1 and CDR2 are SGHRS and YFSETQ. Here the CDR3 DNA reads TGCGCCAGCAGCTTGGTAGGGGGCACAGCCCGTAATGAAAAACTGTTTTTT. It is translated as CASSLVGGTARNEKLFF.

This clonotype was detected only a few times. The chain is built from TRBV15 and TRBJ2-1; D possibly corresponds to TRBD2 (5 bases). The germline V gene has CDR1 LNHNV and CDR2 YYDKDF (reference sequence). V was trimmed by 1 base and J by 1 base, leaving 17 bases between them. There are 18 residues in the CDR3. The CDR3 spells CATSRVLLAYGSYNEQFF. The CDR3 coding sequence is TGTGCCACCAGCAGAGTTTTGCTAGCTTATGGATCCTACAATGAGCAGTTCTTC.

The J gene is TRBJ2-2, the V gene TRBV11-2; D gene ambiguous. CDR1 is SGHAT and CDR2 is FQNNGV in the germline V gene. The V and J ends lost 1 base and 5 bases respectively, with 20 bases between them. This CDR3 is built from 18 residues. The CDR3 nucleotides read TGTGCCAGCAGCTTAGTAGGCGAGGCCCACCGGGTGACCGGGGAGCTGTTTTTT. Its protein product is CASSLVGEAHRVTGELFF. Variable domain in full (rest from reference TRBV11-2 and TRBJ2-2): EAGVAQSPRYKIIEKRQSVAFWCNPISGHATLYWYQQILGQGPKLLIQFQNNGVVDDSQLPKDRFSAERLKGVDSTLKIQPAKLEDSAVYLCASSLVGEAHRVTGELFFGEGSRLTVL.

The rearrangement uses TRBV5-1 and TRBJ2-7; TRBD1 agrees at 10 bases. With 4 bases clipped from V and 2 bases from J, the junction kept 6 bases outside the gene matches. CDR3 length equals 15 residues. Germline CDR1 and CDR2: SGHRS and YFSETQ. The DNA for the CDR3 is TGCGCCAGCAGCCCCGGGGGGACAGGGGCCTACGAGCAGTACTTC. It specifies CASSPGGTGAYEQYF. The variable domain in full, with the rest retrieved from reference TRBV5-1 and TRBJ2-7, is KAGVTQTPRYLIKTRGQQVTLSCSPISGHRSVSWYQQTPGQGLQFLFEYFSETQRNKGNFPGRFSGRQFSNSRSEMNVSTLELGDSALYLCASSPGGTGAYEQYFGPGTRLTVT.

The CDR3 DNA follows: TGTGCCAGCAGTGTGGTGGGTCCCTTCACAGATACGCAGTATTTT. Its translation: CASSVVGPFTDTQYF. The chain combines TRBV6-1 with TRBJ2-3, with unresolved D. V gave up 4 bases and J gave up 2 bases, with 13 bases separating them. Germline assignment: CDR1 MNHNS and CDR2 SASEGT. The CDR3 runs to 15 residues.

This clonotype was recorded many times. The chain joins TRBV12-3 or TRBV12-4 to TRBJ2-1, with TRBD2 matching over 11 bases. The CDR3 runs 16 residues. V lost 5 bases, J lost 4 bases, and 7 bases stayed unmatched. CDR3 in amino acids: CASSPTSGSQYNEQFF. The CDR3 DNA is TGTGCCAGCAGTCCAACTAGCGGGAGTCAGTACAATGAGCAGTTCTTC.

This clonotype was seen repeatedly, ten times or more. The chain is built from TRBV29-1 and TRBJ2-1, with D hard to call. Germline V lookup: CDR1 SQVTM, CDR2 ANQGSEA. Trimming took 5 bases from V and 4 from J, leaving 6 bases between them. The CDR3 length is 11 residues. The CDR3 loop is CSVLTYNEQFF. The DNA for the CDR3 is TGCAGCGTTCTCACATACAATGAGCAGTTCTTC.

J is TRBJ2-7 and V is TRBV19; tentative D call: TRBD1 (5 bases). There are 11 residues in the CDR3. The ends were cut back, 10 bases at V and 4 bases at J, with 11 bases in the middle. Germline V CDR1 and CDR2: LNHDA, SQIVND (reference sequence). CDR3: CATPGKYEQYF. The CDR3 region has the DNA TGTGCCACCCCAGGGAAATACGAGCAGTACTTC. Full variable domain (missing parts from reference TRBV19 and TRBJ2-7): DGGITQSPKYLFRKEGQNVTLSCEQNLNHDAMYWYRQDPGQGLRLIYYSQIVNDFQKGDIAEGYSVSREKKESFPLTVTSAQKNPTAFYLCATPGKYEQYFGPGTRLTVT.

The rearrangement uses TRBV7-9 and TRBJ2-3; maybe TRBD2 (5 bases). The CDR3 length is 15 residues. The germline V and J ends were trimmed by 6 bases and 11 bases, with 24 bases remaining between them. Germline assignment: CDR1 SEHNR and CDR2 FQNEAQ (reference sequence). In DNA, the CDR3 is TGTGCCAGCAGATCGCTGGGAGCCGACTCGGTAGTGCAGTATTTT. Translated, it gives CASRSLGADSVVQYF.

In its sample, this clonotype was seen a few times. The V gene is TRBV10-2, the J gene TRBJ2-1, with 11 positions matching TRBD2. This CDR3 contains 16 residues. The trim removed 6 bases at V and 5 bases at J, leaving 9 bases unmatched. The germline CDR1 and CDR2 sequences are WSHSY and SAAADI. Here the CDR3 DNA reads TGCGCCAGCAGGCGAGGGACTAGCGGAATCCACAATGAGCAGTTCTTC. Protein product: CASRRGTSGIHNEQFF.

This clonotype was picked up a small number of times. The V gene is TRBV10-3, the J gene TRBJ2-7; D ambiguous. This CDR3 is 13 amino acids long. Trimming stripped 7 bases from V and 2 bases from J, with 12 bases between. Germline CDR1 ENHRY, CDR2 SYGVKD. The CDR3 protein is CAITQVETYEQYV. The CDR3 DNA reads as TGTGCCATCACCCAGGTAGAAACCTACGAGCAGTACGTC.